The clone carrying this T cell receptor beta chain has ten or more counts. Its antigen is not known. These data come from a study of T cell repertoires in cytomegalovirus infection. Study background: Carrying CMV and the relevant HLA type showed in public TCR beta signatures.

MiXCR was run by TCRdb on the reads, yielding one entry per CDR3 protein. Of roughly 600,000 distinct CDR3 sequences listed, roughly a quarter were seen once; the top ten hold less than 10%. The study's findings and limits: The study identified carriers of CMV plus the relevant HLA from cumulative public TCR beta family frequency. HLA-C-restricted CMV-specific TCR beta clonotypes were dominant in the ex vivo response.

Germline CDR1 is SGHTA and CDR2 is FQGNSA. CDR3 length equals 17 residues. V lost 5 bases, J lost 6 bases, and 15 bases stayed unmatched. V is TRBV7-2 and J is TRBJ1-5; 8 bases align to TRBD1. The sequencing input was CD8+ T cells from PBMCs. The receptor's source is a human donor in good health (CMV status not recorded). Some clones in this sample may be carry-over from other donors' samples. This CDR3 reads CASSQQGRGRLGQPQHF. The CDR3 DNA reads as TGTGCCAGCAGCCAGCAGGGCAGGGGGCGGTTAGGTCAGCCCCAGCATTTT.